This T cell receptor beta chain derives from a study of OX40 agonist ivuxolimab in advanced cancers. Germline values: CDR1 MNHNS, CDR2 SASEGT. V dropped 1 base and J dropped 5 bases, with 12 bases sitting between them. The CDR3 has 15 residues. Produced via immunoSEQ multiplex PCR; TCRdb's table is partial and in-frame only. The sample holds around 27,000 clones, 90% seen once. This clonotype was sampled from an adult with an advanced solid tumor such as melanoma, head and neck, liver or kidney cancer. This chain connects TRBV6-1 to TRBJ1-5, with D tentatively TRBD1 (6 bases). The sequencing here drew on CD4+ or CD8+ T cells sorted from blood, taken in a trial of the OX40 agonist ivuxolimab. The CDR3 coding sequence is TGTGCCAGCAGTGAAGGGCAGGGGAACTATCAGCCCCAGCATTTT. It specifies CASSEGQGNYQPQHF.